This T cell receptor beta chain originates from a study of post-analysis software for immune sequencing data. Across the whole study: Relapsing-remitting, secondary progressive and progressive-relapsing multiple sclerosis were all included among the disease courses. Notes on the study in general: Under F measure analysis, samples from one preparation batch co-clustered strongly. Patients carried five TRBV segments more frequently than controls did, and TRBV5-6, TRBV5-1 and TRBV20-1 were among them.

TCR beta libraries were prepared from cDNA with unique molecular identifiers. Roughly 450,000 cDNA molecules were recovered from an input of roughly 0.95 to 11 million T cells. TCRdb reprocessed the PCR reads via MiXCR and lists one record per CDR3 protein. The sample has 700,000 to 800,000 distinct CDR3 sequences, roughly 29% seen once. The CDR3 contains 15 residues. Losses at the gene ends were 1 base for V and 2 bases for J; bases not matched to a gene: 8. CDR1 and CDR2 (germline): DFQATT, SNEGSKA (reference sequence). As concerns this clonotype: Its target is not known.

The source of this sequence is a girl aged 10 to 17 with multiple sclerosis. Sequencing used blood. The chain is built from TRBV20-1 and TRBJ2-7; 7 bases align to TRBD2. The CDR3 nucleotides read TGCAGTGCTAGAGGTGGAACGGGAGGAACCTACGAGCAGTACTTC. Its translation: CSARGGTGGTYEQYF.